This TCR beta chain was identified in a study of T cell changes during pregnancy in multiple sclerosis. The germline V gene has CDR1 SGHTA and CDR2 FQGNSA. Germline trimming cut 1 base from V and 4 bases from J; bases unmatched to any gene: 4. This CDR3 has 14 amino acids. The protocol was immunoSEQ multiplex PCR, while the TCRdb copy is restricted to in-frame clones and leaves out a portion. Seen here are about 79,000 clones, just under 95% observed once, and the top ten hold about 0.69%. The genes are TRBV7-2 and TRBJ2-7; 7 positions agree with TRBD2. The source material was peripheral blood, sampled in the second trimester of pregnancy. This clonotype was sampled from a female donor in good health, enrolled as a control in a pregnancy study. CDR3 amino acids: CASSLEGGEYEQYF. Written as DNA, the CDR3 is TGTGCCAGCAGCTTAGAGGGAGGGGAATACGAGCAGTACTTC.